This paragraph covers one T cell receptor (beta chain) sequence. This sample was taken from a study of monozygotic twins with inflammatory bowel disease. The CDR3 covers 16 residues. Germline assignment: CDR1 LNHDA and CDR2 SQIVND (reference sequence). Amplification of TCRalpha and TCRbeta cDNA involved two nested PCRs that ran for about 16 and 10 cycles. Reanalyzing the 5' RACE reads, TCRdb keeps one entry per CDR3 protein, without DNA. This sample's clone table lists some 200,000 distinct CDR3 sequences. The chain has TRBV19 and TRBJ2-1; the D gene TCRdb calls, TRBD1, cannot be checked with no DNA. The origin of this receptor is a human donor with ulcerative colitis or Crohn's disease, or a healthy co-twin of an affected twin (not recorded which). Sequenced: blood. The CDR3 reads CASSIRDRGFYNEQFF.